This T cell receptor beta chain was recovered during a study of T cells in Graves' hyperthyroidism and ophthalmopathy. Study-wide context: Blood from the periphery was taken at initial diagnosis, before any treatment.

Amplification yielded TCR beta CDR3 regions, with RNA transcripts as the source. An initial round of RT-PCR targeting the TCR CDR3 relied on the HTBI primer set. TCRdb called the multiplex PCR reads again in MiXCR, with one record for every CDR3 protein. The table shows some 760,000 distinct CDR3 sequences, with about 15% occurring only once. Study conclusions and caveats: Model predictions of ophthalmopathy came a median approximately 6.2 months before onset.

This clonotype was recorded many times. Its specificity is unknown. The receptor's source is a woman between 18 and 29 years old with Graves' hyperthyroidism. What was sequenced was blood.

CDR3 DNA sequence: TGTGCCAGCAGTTCGCCCCGAGGCGGTGGCTACACCTTC. It yields the protein CASSSPRGGGYTF. The rearrangement uses TRBV27 and TRBJ1-2; no reliable D call. Germline V gene data show CDR1 as MNHEY and CDR2 as SMNVEV (reference sequence). CDR3 length: 13 residues. V gave up 4 bases and J gave up 7 bases, with 13 bases separating them.